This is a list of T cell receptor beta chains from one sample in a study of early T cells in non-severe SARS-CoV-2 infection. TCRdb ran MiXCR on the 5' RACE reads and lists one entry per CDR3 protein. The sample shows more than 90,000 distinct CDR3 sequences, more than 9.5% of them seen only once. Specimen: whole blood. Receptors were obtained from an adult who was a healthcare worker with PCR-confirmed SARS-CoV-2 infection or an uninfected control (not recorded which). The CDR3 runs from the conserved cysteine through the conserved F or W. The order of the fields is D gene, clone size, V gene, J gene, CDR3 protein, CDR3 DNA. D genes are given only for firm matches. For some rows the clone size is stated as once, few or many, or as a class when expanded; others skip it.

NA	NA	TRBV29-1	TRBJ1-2	CSVEPLVSGPNYGYTF	TGCAGCGTTGAACCCCTCGTCAGCGGTCCTAACTATGGCTACACCTTC
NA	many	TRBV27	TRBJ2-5	CASKRGSQETQYF	TGTGCCAGCAAACGGGGGAGCCAAGAGACCCAGTACTTC
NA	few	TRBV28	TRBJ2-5	CASSRTWDPSGTQYF	TGTGCCAGCAGTCGAACTTGGGACCCCTCAGGGACCCAGTACTTC
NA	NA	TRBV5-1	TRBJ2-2	CASSFMRERNTGELFF	TGCGCCAGCAGCTTTATGAGGGAGCGGAACACCGGGGAGCTGTTTTTT
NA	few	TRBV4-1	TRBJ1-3	CASSQGGSSGNTIYF	TGCGCCAGCAGCCAAGGGGGGTCCTCTGGAAACACCATATATTTT
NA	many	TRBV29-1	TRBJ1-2	CSVKDNYGYTF	TGCAGCGTCAAGGACAACTATGGCTACACCTTC
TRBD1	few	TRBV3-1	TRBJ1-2	CASSHVMGTGGDGYTF	TGTGCCAGCAGCCACGTTATGGGGACAGGGGGCGATGGCTACACCTTC
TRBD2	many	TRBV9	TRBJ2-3	CASSVGLLAGDTQYF	TGTGCCAGCAGCGTAGGTTTGCTAGCGGGAGATACGCAGTATTTT
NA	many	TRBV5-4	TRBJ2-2	CASSLEDRPHPTGELFF	TGTGCCAGCAGCTTGGAAGACAGGCCCCATCCAACCGGGGAGCTGTTTTTT
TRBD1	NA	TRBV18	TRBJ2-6	CASSPTGLTGANVLTF	TGTGCCAGCTCTCCGACAGGGCTTACCGGGGCCAACGTCCTGACTTTC
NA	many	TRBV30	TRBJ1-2	CAWSPGAYGYTF	TGTGCCTGGAGCCCGGGGGCTTACGGCTACACCTTC
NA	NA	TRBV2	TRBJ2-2	CASSTPAGPPTGELFF	TGTGCCAGCAGCACCCCAGCCGGGCCCCCCACCGGGGAGCTGTTTTTT
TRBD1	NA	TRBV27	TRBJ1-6	CASSLTGGNSPLHF	TGTGCCAGCAGTTTGACAGGGGGTAATTCACCCCTCCACTTT
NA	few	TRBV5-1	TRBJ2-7	CASSPGQVPYEQYF	TGCGCCAGCAGCCCTGGGCAGGTCCCCTACGAGCAGTACTTC
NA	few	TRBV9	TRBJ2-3	CASSVAIERDTQYF	TGTGCCAGCAGCGTAGCGATTGAGAGAGATACGCAGTATTTT
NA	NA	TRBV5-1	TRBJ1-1	CASTSGGPMNTEAFF	TGCGCCAGCACCTCTGGGGGCCCCATGAACACTGAAGCTTTCTTT
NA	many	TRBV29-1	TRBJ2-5	CSVEAGRRETQYF	TGCAGCGTTGAGGCAGGGCGAAGGGAGACCCAGTACTTC
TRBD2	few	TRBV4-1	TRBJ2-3	CASSQPQGGTSANRRLTDTQYF	TGCGCCAGCAGCCAACCTCAGGGAGGGACTAGCGCAAACCGACGGCTTACAGATACGCAGTATTTT
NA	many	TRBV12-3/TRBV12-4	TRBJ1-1	CASSPTQARTEAFF	TGTGCCAGTTCCCCGACCCAGGCGAGGACTGAAGCTTTCTTT
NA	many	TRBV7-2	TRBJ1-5	CASSLVGGSQPQHF	TGTGCCAGCAGCTTAGTCGGGGGGAGCCAGCCCCAGCATTTT
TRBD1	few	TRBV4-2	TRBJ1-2	CASSQDQDRAYGYTF	TGTGCCAGCAGCCAAGATCAAGACAGGGCTTATGGCTACACCTTC
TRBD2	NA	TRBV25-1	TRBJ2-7	CASHPAGGPYEQYF	TGTGCCAGCCACCCAGCGGGAGGGCCCTACGAGCAGTACTTC
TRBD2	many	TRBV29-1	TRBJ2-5	CSVAGGRETQYF	TGCAGCGTAGCGGGGGGACGAGAGACCCAGTACTTC
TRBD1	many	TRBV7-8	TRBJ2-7	CASSPGTGGYEQYF	TGTGCCAGCAGCCCAGGGACAGGGGGTTACGAGCAGTACTTC
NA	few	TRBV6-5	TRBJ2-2	CASSSPDNTGELFF	TGTGCCAGCAGTTCCCCCGACAACACCGGGGAGCTGTTTTTT
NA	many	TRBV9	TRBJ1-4	CASSVAPGRQEKLFF	TGTGCCAGCAGCGTAGCTCCGGGACGACAGGAAAAACTGTTTTTT
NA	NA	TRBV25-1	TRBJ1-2	CASAGLSGYGYTF	TGTGCCAGCGCGGGGTTGTCTGGCTATGGCTACACCTTC